This record concerns one T cell receptor (beta chain) sequence. The antigen remains unidentified. This sample was included in a study of shared clonotypes between healthy human individuals. Study-wide context: The study enrolled two women and a few men aged 18 to 49. Each donor's CD4 naive and CD4 memory cells filled three plates apiece, CD8 naive two, and CD8 memory one.

TCRdb keeps only in-frame clones here, not all; method: immunoSEQ multiplex PCR. The sample records some 2.1 million clones, about 95% being singletons. Study-level points and caveats: Limited genetic and exposure-history diversity came from having few donors.

CD45RO-negative, CCR7-selected cells formed the naive CD8 fraction, which excluded terminally differentiated effector memory CD45RA+ cells. This CDR3 has 15 amino acids. Germline CDR1 reads MNHEY; CDR2 reads SVGAGI. The germline V and J ends were trimmed by 5 bases and 7 bases, with 15 bases remaining between them. This chain joins TRBV6-5 and TRBJ1-6, with no clear D. The sequencing input was naive CD8+ T cells sorted from blood. This receptor was identified in a man younger than 35 in good health. In nucleotides, the CDR3 is TGTGCCAGCAGTCCCTTTGAGACGGCAAATTCACCCCTCCACTTT. Its translation is CASSPFETANSPLHF.